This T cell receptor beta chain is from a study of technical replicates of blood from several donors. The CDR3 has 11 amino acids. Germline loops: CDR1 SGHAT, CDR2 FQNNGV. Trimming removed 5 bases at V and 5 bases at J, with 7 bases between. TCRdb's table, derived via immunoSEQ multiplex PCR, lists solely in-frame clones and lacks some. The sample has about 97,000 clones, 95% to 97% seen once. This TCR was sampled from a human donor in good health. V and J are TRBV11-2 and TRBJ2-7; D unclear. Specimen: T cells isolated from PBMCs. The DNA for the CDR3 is TGTGCCAGCAGCGTCCGGGACGAGCAGTACTTC. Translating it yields CASSVRDEQYF.